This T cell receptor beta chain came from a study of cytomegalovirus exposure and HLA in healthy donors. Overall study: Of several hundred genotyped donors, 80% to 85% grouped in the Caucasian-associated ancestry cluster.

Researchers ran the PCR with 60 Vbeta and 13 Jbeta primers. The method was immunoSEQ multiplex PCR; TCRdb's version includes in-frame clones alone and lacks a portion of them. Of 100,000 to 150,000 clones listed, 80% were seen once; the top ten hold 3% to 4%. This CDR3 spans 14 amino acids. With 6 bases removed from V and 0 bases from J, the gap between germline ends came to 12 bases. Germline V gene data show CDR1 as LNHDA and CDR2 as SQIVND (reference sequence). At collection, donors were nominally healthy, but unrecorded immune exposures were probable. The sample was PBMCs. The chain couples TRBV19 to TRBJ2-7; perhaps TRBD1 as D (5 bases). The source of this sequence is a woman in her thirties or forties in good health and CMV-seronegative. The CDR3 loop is CASRTDDYSYEQYF. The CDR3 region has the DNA TGTGCCAGTAGGACAGACGATTACTCCTACGAGCAGTACTTC.